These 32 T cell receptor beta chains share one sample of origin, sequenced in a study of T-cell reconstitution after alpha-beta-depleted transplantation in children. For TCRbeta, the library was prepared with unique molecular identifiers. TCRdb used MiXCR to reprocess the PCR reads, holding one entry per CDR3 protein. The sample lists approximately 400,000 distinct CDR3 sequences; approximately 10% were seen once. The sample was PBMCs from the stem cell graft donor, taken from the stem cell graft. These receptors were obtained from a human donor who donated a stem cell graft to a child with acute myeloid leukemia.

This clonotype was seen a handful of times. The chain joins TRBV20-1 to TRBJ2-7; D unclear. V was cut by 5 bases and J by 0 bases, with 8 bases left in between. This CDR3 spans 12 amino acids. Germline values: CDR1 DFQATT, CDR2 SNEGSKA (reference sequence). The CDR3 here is CSAHISSYEQYF. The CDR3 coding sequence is TGCAGTGCTCACATAAGCTCCTACGAGCAGTACTTC.

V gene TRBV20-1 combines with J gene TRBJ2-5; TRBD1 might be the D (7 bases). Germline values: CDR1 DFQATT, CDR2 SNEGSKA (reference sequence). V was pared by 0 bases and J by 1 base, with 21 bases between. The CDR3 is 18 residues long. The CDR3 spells CSARDGGISGTVQETQYF. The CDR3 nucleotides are TGCAGTGCTAGAGATGGAGGGATATCCGGGACAGTCCAAGAGACCCAGTACTTC.

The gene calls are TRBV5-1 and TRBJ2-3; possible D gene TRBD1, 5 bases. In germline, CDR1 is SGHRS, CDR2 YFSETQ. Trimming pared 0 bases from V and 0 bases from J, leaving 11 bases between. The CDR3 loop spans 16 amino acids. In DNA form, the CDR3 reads TGCGCCAGCAGCTTGGGTACCGACAGCAGCACAGATACGCAGTATTTT. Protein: CASSLGTDSSTDTQYF.

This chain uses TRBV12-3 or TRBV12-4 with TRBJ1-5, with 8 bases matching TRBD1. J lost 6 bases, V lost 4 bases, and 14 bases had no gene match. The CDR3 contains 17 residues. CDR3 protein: CASSSGTGGKVGQPQHF. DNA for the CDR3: TGTGCCAGCAGTTCCGGGACAGGTGGGAAGGTGGGTCAGCCCCAGCATTTT.

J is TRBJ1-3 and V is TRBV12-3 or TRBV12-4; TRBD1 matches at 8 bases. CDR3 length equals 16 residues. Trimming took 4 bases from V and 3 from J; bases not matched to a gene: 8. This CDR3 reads CASSSGQAAVGNTIYF. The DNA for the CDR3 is TGTGCCAGCAGTTCGGGACAGGCCGCGGTTGGAAACACCATATATTTT.

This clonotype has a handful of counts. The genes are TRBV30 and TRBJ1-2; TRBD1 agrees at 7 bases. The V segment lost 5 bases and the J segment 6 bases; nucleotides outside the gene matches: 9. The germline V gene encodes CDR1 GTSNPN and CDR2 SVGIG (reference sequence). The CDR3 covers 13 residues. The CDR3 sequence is CAWGNRGWNGYTF. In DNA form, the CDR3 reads TGTGCCTGGGGCAACAGGGGATGGAATGGCTACACCTTC.

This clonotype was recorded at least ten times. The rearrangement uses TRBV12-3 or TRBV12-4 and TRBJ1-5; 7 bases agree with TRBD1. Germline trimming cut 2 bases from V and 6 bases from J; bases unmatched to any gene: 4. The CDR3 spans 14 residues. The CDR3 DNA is TGTGCCAGCAGTTTACCAGGGGGTGGTCAGCCCCAGCATTTT. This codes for CASSLPGGGQPQHF.

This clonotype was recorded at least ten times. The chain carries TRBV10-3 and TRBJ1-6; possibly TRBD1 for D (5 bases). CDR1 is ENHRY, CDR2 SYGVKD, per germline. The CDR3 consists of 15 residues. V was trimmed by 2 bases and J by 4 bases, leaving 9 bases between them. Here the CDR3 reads CAISEAGRYNSPLHF. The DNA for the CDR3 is TGTGCCATCAGTGAGGCGGGACGGTATAATTCACCCCTCCACTTT.

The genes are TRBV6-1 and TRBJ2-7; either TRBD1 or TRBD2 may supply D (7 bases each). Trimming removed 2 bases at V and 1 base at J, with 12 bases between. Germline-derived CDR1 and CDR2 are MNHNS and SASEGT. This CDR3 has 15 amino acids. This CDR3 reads CASSEPGGVSYEQYF. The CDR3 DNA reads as TGTGCCAGCAGTGAACCAGGGGGGGTTTCCTACGAGCAGTACTTC.

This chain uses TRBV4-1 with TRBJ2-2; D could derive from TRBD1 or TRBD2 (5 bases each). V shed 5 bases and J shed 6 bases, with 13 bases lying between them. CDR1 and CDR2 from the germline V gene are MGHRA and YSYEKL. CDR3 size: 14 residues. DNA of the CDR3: TGCGCCAGCAGCTCCGGGGCAGTACCCGGGGAGCTGTTTTTT. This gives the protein CASSSGAVPGELFF.

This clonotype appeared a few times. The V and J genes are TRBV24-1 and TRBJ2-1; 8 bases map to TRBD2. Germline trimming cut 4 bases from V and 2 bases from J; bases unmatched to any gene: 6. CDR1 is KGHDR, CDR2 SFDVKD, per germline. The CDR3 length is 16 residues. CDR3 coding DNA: TGTGCCACCAGTGACCCAAGGACTAGCCCCTACAATGAGCAGTTCTTC. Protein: CATSDPRTSPYNEQFF.

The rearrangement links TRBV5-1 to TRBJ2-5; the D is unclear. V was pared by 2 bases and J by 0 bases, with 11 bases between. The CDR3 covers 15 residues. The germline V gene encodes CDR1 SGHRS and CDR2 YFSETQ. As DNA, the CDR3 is TGCGCCAGCAGCTTCTCAAAACTGTACCAAGAGACCCAGTACTTC. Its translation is CASSFSKLYQETQYF.

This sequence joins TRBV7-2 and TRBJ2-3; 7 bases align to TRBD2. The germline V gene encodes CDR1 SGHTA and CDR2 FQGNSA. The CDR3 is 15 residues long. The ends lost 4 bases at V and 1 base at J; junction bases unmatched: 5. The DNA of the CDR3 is TGTGCCAGCAGCTCCCCACGGGGGGGCACAGATACGCAGTATTTT. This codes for CASSSPRGGTDTQYF.

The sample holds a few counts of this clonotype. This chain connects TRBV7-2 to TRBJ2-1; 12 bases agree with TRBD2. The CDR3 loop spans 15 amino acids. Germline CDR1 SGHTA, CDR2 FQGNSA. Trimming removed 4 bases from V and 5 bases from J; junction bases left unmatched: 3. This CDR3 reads CASSWTSGTDNEQFF. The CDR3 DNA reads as TGTGCCAGCAGCTGGACTAGCGGGACAGACAATGAGCAGTTCTTC.

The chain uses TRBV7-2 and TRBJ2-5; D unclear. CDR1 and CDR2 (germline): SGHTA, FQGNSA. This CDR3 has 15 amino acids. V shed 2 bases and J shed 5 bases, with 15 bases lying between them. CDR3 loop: CASSLYKIGMETQYF. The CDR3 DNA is TGTGCCAGCAGCTTATATAAGATAGGGATGGAGACCCAGTACTTC.

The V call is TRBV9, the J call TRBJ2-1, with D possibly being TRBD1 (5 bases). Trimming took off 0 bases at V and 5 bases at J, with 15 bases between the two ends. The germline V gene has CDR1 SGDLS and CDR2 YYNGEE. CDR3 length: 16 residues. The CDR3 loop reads CASSVGGFGSDNEQFF. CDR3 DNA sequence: TGTGCCAGCAGCGTAGGGGGCTTCGGGTCCGACAATGAGCAGTTCTTC.

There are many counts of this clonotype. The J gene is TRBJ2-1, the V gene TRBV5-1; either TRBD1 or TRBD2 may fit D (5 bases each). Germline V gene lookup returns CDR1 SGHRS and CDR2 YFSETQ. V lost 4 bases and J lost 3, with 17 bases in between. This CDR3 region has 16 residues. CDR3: CASSPAGAGSYNEQFF. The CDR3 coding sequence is TGCGCCAGCAGCCCCGCCGGGGCGGGCAGCTACAATGAGCAGTTCTTC.

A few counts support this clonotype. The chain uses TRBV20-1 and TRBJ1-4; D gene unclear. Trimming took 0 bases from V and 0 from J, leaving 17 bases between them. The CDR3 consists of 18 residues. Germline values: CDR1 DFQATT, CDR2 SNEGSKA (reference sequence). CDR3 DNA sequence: TGCAGTGCTAGAGAACCGGCCAAGTCGACTGCAACTAATGAAAAACTGTTTTTT. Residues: CSAREPAKSTATNEKLFF.

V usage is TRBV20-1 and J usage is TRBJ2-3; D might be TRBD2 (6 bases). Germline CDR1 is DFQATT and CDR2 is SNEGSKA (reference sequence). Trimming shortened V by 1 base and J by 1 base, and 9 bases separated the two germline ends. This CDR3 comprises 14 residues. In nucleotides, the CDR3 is TGCAGTGCTAGAGTTCCGGGAGGCACAGATACGCAGTATTTT. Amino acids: CSARVPGGTDTQYF.

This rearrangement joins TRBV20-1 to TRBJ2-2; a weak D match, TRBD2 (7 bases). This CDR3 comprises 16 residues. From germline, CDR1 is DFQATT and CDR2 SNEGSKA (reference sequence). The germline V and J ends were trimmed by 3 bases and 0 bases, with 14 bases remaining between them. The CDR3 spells CSASDGGGANTGELFF. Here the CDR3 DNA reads TGCAGTGCTAGCGATGGCGGGGGCGCGAACACCGGGGAGCTGTTTTTT.

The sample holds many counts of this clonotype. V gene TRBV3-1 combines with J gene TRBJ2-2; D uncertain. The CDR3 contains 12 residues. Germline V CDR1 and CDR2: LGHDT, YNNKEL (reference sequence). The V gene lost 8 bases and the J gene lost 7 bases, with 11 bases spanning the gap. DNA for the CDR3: TGTGCCAGCCGATTCTCTGGCGGGGAGCTGTTTTTT. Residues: CASRFSGGELFF.

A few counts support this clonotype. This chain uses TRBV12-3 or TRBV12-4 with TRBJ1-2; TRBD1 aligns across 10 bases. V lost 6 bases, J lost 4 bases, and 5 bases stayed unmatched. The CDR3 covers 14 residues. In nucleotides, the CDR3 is TGTGCCAGCAGCCCGACAGGGGGCTTCTATGGCTACACCTTC. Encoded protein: CASSPTGGFYGYTF.

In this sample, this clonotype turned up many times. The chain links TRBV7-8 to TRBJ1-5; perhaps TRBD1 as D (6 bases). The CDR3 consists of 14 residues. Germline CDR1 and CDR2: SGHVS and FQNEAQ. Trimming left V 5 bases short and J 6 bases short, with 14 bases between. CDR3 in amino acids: CASSIYRVPQPQHF. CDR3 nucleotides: TGTGCCAGCAGCATTTACAGGGTACCTCAGCCCCAGCATTTT.

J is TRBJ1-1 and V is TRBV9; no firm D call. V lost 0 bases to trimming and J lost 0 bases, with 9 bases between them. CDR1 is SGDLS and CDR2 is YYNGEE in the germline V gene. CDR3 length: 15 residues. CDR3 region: CASSVGGGVNTEAFF. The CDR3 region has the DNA TGTGCCAGCAGCGTAGGGGGAGGTGTGAACACTGAAGCTTTCTTT.

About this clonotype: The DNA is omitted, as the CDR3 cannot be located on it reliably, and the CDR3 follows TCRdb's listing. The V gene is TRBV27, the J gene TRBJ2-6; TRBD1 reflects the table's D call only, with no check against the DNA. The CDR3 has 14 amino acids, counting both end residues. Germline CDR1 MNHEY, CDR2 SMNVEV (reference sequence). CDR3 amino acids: CASSSVLGANVLTF.

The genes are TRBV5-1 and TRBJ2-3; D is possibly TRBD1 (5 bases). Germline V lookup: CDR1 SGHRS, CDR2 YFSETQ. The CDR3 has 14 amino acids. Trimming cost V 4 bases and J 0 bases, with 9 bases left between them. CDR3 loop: CASSQGYSTDTQYF. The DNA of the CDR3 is TGCGCCAGCAGCCAGGGATACAGCACAGATACGCAGTATTTT.

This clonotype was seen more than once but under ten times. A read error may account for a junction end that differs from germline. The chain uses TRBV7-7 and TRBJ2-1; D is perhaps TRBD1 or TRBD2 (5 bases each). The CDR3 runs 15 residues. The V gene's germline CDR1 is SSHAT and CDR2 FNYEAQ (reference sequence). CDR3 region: CASSQQVAGYNEQFF. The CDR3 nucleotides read TGTGCTAGCAGCCAACAGGTGGCGGGTTACAATGAGCAGTTCTTC.

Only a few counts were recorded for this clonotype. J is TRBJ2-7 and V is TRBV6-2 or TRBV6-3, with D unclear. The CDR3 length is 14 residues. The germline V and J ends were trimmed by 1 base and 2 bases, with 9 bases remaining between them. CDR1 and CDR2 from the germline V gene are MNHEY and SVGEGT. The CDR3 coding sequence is TGTGCCAGCAGTTACTACGGACCGACCTACGAGCAGTACTTC. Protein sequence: CASSYYGPTYEQYF.

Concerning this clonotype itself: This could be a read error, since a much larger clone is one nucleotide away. CDR3 region: CSAPLTDTQYF. The CDR3 DNA follows: TGCAGTGCTCCCCTCACAGATACGCAGTATTTT. The chain carries TRBV20-1 and TRBJ2-3; the D is unclear. Trimming removed 5 bases from V and 2 bases from J, with 5 bases in between. Germline V CDR1 and CDR2: DFQATT, SNEGSKA (reference sequence). The CDR3 is 11 residues long.

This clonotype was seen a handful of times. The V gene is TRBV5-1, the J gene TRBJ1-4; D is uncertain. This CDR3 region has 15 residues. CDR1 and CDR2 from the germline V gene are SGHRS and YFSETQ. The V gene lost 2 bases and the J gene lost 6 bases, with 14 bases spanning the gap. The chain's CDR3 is CASSLGEGSDEKLFF. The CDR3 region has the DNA TGCGCCAGCAGCTTAGGCGAGGGATCCGATGAAAAACTGTTTTTT.

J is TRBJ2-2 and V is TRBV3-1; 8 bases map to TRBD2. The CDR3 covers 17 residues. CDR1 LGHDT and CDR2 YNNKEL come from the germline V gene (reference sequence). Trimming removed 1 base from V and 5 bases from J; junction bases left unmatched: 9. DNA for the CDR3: TGTGCCAGCAGCCAAGCGGCGAGACTAGCGAGGACCGGGGAGCTGTTTTTT. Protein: CASSQAARLARTGELFF. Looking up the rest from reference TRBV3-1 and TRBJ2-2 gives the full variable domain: DTAVSQTPKYLVTQMGNDKSIKCEQNLGHDTMYWYKQDSKKFLKIMFSYNNKELIINETVPNRFSPKSPDKAHLNLHINSLELGDSAVYFCASSQAARLARTGELFFGEGSRLTVL.

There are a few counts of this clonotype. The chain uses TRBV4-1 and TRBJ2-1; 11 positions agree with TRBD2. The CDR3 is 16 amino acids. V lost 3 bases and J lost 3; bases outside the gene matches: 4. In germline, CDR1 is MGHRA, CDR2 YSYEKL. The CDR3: CASSQEGLADYNEQFF. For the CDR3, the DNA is TGCGCCAGCAGCCAGGAGGGACTAGCGGACTACAATGAGCAGTTCTTC.